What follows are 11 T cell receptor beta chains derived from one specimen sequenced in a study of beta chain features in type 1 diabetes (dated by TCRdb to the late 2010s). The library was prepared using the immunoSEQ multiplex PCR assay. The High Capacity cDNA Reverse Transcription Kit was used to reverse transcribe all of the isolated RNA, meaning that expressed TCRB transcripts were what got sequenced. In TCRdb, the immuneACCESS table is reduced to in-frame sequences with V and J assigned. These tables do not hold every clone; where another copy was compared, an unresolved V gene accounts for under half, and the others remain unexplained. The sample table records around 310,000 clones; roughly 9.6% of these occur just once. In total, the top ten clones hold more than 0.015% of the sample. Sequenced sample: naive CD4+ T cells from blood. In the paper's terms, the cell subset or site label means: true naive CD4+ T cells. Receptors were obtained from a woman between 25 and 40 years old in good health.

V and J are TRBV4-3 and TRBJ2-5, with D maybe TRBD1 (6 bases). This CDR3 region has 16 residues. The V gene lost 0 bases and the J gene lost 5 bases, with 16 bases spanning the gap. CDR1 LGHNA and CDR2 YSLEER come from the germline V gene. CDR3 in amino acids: CASSQDVPQGRETQYF. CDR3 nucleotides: TGCGCCAGCAGCCAAGATGTCCCACAGGGAAGGGAGACCCAGTACTTC.

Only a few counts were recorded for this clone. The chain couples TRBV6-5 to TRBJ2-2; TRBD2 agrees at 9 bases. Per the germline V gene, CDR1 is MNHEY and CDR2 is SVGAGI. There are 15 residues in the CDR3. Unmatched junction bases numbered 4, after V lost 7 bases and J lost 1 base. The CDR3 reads CASTAAGGNTGELFF. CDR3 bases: TGTGCCAGCACTGCAGCGGGAGGGAACACCGGGGAGCTGTTTTTT.

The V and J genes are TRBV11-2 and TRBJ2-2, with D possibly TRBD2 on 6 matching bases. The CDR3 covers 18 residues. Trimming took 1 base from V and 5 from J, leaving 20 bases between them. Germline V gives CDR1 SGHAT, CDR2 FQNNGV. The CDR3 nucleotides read TGTGCCAGCAGCTTAGGCCGGAGGGGCGCGAGGTGGACCGGGGAGCTGTTTTTT. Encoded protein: CASSLGRRGARWTGELFF. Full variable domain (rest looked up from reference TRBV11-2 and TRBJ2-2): EAGVAQSPRYKIIEKRQSVAFWCNPISGHATLYWYQQILGQGPKLLIQFQNNGVVDDSQLPKDRFSAERLKGVDSTLKIQPAKLEDSAVYLCASSLGRRGARWTGELFFGEGSRLTVL.

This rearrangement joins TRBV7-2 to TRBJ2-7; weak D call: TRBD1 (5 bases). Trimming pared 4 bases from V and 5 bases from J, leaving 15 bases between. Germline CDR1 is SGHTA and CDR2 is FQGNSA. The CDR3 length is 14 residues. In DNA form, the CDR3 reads TGTGCCAGCAGCTCGAGGCAGGGTTTAGACGAGCAGTACTTC. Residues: CASSSRQGLDEQYF.

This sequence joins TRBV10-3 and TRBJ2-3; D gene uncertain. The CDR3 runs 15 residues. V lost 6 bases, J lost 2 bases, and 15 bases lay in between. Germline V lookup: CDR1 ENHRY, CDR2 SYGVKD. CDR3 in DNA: TGTGCCATCAGGTCGGGTTGGATCGACACAGATACGCAGTATTTT. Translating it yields CAIRSGWIDTDTQYF.

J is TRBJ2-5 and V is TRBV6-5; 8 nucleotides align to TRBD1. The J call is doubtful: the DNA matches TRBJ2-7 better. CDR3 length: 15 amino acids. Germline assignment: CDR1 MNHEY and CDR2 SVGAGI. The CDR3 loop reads CASSSITGGSYEQYF. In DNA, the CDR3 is TGTGCCAGCAGTTCGATAACAGGGGGCTCCTACGAGCAGTACTTC.

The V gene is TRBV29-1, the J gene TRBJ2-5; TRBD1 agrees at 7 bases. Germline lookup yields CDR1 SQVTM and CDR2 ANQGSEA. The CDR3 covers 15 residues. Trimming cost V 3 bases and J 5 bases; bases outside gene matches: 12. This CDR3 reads CSVERGGAESETQYF. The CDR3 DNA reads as TGCAGCGTTGAGAGAGGGGGCGCGGAATCGGAGACCCAGTACTTC. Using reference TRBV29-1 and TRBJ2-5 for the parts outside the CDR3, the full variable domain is SAVISQKPSRDICQRGTSLTIQCQVDSQVTMMFWYRQQPGQSLTLIATANQGSEATYESGFVIDKFPISRPNLTFSTLTVSNMSPEDSSIYLCSVERGGAESETQYFGPGTRLLVL.

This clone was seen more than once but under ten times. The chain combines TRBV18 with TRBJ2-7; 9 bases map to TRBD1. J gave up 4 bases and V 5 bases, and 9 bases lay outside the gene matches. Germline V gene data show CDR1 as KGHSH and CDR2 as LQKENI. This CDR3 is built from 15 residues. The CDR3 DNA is TGTGCCAGCTCAATAGACAGGGGGTTGAGGTACGAGCAGTACTTC. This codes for CASSIDRGLRYEQYF.

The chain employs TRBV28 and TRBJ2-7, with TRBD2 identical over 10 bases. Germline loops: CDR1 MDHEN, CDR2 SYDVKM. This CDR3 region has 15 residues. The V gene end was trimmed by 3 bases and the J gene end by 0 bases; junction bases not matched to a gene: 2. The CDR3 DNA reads TGTGCCAGCAGTTTGAGGACTAGCGGCTCCTACGAGCAGTACTTC. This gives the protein CASSLRTSGSYEQYF.

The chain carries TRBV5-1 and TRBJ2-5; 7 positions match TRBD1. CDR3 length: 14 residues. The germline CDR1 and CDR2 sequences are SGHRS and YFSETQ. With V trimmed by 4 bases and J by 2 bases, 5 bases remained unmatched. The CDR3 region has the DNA TGCGCCAGCAGCGTGGACAGGCCACAAGAGACCCAGTACTTC. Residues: CASSVDRPQETQYF.

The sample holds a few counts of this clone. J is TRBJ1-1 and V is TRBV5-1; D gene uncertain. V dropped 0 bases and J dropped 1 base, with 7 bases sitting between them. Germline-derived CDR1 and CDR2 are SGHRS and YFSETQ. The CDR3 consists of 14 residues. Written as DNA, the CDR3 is TGCGCCAGCAGCTTGGAAGGAGGGAACACTGAAGCTTTCTTT. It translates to CASSLEGGNTEAFF.